This T cell receptor beta chain stems from a study of blood T cell repertoires in COVID-19. Method: immunoSEQ multiplex PCR; TCRdb's copy keeps in-frame clones and lacks some. Counted here are about 480,000 clones, roughly nine tenths occurring once; the ten biggest clones make up roughly 1.9%. CDR1 is MNHEY, CDR2 SVGEGT, per germline. The V gene lost 3 bases and the J gene lost 4 bases, with 12 bases spanning the gap. This CDR3 region has 14 residues. V usage is TRBV6-2 or TRBV6-3 and J usage is TRBJ1-2; no reliable D call. The clonotype originates from a woman aged 18-30 years with acute COVID-19. Input material: PBMCs or T cells enriched from blood (not recorded which). The CDR3 loop is CASSYWSGTYGYTF. The CDR3 nucleotides read TGTGCCAGCAGTTATTGGTCAGGAACCTATGGCTACACCTTC.